These T cell receptor beta chains were read from a single sample in a study of T cell responses to AZD1222 COVID-19 vaccine. Only in-frame clones appear in the TCRdb table, and some are missing; sequencing was by immunoSEQ multiplex PCR. The data hold 85,000 to 90,000 clones, with around 91% observed a single time. The specimen comprised peripheral blood, sampled on day 0 of MenACWY control vaccination. Receptors originate from an adult in good health. The CDR3 runs from the conserved cysteine through the conserved F or W. The order of the fields is clone size, J gene, D gene, V gene, CDR3 DNA, CDR3 protein. D genes are given only for firm matches. Some rows mark clone size as missing; the rest say once, few, many or name a class of expanded clone.

once TRBJ1-1 TRBD1 TRBV3-1/TRBV3-2 TGTGCCAGCAGCACAGGGGGCACTGAAGCTTTCTTT CASSTGGTEAFF
- TRBJ1-1 TRBD1 TRBV12-5 TGTGCTAGTGGTTTGGTACGTGGGACAGGGTCCACTGAAGCTTTCTTT CASGLVRGTGSTEAFF
- TRBJ2-5 TRBD2 TRBV5-1 TGCGCCAGCAGCTCAGGACTAGCAGCTCAAGAGACCCAGTACTTC CASSSGLAAQETQYF
- TRBJ1-1 - TRBV7-2 TGTGCCAGCAGCCACCCTCGGGGGGATGAAGCTTTCTTT CASSHPRGDEAFF
- TRBJ2-5 TRBD1 TRBV7-2 TGTGCCAGCAGACCGGGACAGGGAAAGACCCAGTACTTC CASRPGQGKTQYF
- TRBJ1-4 - TRBV5-4 TGTGCCAGCAGCTCAACAGGTGACGAAAAACTGTTTTTT CASSSTGDEKLFF
- TRBJ1-4 - TRBV12-2 TGTGCAAGTCGCTTAGAAGGGCTCGGGGCAGAGATAACTACTAATGAAAAACTGTTTTTT CASRLEGLGAEITTNEKLFF
- TRBJ2-2 - TRBV5-1 TGCGCCAGCAGCGATCGACAGAACACCGGGGAGCTGTTTTTT CASSDRQNTGELFF
- TRBJ1-2 TRBD1 TRBV28 TGTGCCAGCAGTTTAACCGGGACAGGGGGCGCCTATGGCTACACCTTC CASSLTGTGGAYGYTF
few TRBJ2-5 - TRBV18 TGTGCCAGCTCACCACCTAGTGGGGGAGAAGGGTCCCAGTACTTC CASSPPSGGEGSQYF
- TRBJ2-1 - TRBV27 TGTGCCAGCAGTTTGAGGCAGAGCGGCAATGAGCAGTTCTTC CASSLRQSGNEQFF
- TRBJ2-2 - TRBV5-1 TGCGCCAGCAGCTTTTACGGGGCCGGCACCGGGGAGCTGTTTTTT CASSFYGAGTGELFF
- TRBJ1-1 - TRBV7-2 TGTGCCAGCAGCCCAGGACAGATGAACACTGAAGCTTTCTTT CASSPGQMNTEAFF
- TRBJ1-1 TRBD1 TRBV5-1 TGCGCCAGCAGCAGGGGACAGGGCTTTGAAGCTTTCTTT CASSRGQGFEAFF
- TRBJ1-2 - TRBV3-1/TRBV3-2 TGTGCCAGCAGCCAAGATCGGGAAGCAGGGTTGTATGGCTACACCTTC CASSQDREAGLYGYTF